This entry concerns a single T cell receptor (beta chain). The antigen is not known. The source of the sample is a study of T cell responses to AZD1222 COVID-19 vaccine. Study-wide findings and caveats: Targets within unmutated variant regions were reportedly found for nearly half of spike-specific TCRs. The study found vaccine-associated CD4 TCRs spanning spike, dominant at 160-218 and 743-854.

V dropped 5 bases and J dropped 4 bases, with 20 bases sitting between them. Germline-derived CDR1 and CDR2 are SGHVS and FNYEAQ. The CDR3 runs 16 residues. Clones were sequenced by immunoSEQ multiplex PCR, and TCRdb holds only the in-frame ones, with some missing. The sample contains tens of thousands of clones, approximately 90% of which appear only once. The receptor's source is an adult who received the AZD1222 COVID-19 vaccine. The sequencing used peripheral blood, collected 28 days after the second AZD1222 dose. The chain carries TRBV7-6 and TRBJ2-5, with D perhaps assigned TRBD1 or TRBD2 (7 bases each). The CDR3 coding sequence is TGTGCCAGCAGCCCCTGGGTAGGGGGCGGGGGAGAGACCCAGTACTTC. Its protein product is CASSPWVGGGGETQYF.